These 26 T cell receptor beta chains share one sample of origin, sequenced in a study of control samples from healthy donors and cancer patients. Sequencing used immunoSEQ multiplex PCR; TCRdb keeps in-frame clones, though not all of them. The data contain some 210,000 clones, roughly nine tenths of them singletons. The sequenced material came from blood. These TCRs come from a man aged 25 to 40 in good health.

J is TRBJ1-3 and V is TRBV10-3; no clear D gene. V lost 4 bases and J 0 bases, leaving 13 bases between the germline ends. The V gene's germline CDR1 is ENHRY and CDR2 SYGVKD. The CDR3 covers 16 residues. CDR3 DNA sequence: TGTGCCATCAGTGCCAGCTTGATCCTCTCTGGAAACACCATATATTTT. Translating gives CAISASLILSGNTIYF.

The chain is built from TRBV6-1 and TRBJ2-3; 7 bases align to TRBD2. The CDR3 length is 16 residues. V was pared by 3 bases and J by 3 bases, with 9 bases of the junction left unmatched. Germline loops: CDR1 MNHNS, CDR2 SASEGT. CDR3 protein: CASSDGWARGTDTQYF. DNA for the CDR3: TGTGCCAGCAGTGATGGCTGGGCGCGGGGGACAGATACGCAGTATTTT.

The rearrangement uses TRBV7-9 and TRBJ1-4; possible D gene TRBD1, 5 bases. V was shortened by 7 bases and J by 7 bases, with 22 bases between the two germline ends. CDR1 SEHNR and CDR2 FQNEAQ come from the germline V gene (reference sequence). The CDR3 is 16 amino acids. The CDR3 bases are TGTGCCAGCACCTCCTTTGGGGGAGGAGGCGGTGAAAAACTGTTTTTT. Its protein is CASTSFGGGGGEKLFF.

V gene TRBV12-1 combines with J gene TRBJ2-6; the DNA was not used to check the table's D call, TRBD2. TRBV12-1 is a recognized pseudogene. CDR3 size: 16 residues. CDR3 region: CASSWRPASGANVLTF. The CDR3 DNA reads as TGTGCCAGCAGCTGGAGACCTGCCTCTGGGGCCAACGTCCTGACTTTC.

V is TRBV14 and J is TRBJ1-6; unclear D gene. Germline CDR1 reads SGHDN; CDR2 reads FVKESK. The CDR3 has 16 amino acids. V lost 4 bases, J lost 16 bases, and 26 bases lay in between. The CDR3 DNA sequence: TGTGCCAGCAGCCTCCGGACGGGGTTGCCAAATGGAGGTCTCCACTTT. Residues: CASSLRTGLPNGGLHF.

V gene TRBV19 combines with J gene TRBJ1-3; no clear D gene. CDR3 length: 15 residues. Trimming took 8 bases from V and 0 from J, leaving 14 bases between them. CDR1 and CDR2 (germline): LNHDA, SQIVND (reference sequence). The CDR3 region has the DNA TGTGCCAGTGCTGGAAGGATCTACTCTGGAAACACCATATATTTT. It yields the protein CASAGRIYSGNTIYF.

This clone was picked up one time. The DNA for the CDR3 is TGTGCCAGCAGTCAAATGGGACTAATGAACACCGGGGAGCTGTTTTTT. Translated: CASSQMGLMNTGELFF. The chain uses TRBV7-3 and TRBJ2-2, with 7 bases that match TRBD2. With V trimmed by 6 bases and J by 1 base, 8 bases remained unmatched. This CDR3 is built from 16 residues. Germline CDR1 reads SGHTA; CDR2 reads FQGTGA.

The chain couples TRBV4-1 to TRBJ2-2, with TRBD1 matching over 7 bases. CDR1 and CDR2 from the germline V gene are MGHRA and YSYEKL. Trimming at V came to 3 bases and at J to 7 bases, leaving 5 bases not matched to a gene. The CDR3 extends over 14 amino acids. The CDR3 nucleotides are TGCGCCAGCAGCCATCGACAGGGAGACGGGGAGCTGTTTTTT. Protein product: CASSHRQGDGELFF.

For the CDR3, the DNA is TGTGCCAGTAGCCTCGCGGGGGACAGGGGTTATAATTCACCCCTCCACTTT. It codes for CASSLAGDRGYNSPLHF. The chain links TRBV19 to TRBJ1-6, with 10 bases fitting TRBD1. Trimming removed 6 bases from V and 4 bases from J; junction bases left unmatched: 9. The germline CDR1 and CDR2 sequences are LNHDA and SQIVND (reference sequence). The CDR3 extends over 17 amino acids.

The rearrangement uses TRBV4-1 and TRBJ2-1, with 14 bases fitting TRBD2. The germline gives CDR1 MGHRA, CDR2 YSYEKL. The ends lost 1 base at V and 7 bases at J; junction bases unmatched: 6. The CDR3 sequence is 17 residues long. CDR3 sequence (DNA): TGCGCCAGCAGCCAAGTAGTGACTAGCGGGGGGGCGAATGAGCAGTTCTTC. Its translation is CASSQVVTSGGANEQFF.

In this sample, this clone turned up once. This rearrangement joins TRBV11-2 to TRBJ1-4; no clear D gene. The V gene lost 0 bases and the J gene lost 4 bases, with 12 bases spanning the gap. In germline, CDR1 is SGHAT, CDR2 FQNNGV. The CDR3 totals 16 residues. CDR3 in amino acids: CASSLDARAFNEKLFF. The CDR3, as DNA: TGTGCCAGCAGCTTAGATGCCAGAGCATTTAATGAAAAACTGTTTTTT.

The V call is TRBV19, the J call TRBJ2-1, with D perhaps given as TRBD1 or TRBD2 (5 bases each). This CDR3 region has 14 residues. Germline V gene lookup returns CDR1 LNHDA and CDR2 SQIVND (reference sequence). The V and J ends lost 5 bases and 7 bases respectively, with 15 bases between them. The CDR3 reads CASSQSGHSNEQFF. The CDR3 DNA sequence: TGTGCCAGTAGTCAAAGCGGACATTCGAATGAGCAGTTCTTC.

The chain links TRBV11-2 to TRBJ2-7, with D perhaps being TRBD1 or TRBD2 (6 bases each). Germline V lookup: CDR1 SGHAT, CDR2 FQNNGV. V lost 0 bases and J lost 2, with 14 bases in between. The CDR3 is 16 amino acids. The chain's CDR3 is CASSLDFPGAAYEQYF. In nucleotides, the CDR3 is TGTGCCAGCAGCTTAGATTTCCCGGGGGCAGCCTACGAGCAGTACTTC. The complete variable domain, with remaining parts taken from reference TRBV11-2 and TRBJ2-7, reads EAGVAQSPRYKIIEKRQSVAFWCNPISGHATLYWYQQILGQGPKLLIQFQNNGVVDDSQLPKDRFSAERLKGVDSTLKIQPAKLEDSAVYLCASSLDFPGAAYEQYFGPGTRLTVT.

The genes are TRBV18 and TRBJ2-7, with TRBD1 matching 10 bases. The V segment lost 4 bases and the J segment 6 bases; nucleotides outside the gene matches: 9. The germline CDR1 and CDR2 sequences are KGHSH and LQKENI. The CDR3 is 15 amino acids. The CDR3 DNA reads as TGTGCCAGCTCACGTGACAGGGGGCAAGGGGGCGAGCAGTACTTC. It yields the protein CASSRDRGQGGEQYF. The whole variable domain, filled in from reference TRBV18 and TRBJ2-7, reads NAGVMQNPRHLVRRRGQEARLRCSPMKGHSHVYWYRQLPEEGLKFMVYLQKENIIDESGMPKERFSAEFPKEGPSILRIQQVVRGDSAAYFCASSRDRGQGGEQYFGPGTRLTVT.

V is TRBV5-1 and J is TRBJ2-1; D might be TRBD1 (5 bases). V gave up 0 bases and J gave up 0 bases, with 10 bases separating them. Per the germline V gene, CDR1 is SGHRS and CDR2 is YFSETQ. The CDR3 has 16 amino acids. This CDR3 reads CASSLDDSRSYNEQFF. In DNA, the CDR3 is TGCGCCAGCAGCTTGGACGACAGTCGCTCCTACAATGAGCAGTTCTTC.

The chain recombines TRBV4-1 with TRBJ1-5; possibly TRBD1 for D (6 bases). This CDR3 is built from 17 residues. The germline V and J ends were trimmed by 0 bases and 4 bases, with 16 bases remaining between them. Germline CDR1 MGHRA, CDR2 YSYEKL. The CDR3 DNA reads TGCGCCAGCAGCCAAGACTTGGTCAGGGGAGGGAATCAGCCCCAGCATTTT. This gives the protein CASSQDLVRGGNQPQHF.

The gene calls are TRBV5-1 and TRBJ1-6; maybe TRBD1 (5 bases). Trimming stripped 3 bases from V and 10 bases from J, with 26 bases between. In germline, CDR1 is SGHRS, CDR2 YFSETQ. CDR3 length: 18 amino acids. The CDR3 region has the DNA TGCGCCAGCAGCTCCAGGGCACCGGGAGTACGGTTGGGATCACCCCTCCACTTT. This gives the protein CASSSRAPGVRLGSPLHF. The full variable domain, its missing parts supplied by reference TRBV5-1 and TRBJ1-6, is KAGVTQTPRYLIKTRGQQVTLSCSPISGHRSVSWYQQTPGQGLQFLFEYFSETQRNKGNFPGRFSGRQFSNSRSEMNVSTLELGDSALYLCASSSRAPGVRLGSPLHFGNGTRLTVT.

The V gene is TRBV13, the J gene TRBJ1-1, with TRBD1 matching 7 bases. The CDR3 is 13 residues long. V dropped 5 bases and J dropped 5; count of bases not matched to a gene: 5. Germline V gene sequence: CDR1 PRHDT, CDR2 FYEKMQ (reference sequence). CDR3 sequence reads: CASSATGETEAFF. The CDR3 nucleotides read TGTGCCAGCAGCGCCACAGGGGAAACTGAAGCTTTCTTT.

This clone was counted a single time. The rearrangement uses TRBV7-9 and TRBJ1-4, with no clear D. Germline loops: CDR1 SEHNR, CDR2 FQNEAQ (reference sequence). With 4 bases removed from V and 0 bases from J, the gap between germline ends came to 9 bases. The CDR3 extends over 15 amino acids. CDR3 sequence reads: CASSSFSATNEKLFF. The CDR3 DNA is TGTGCCAGCAGCTCATTTTCGGCAACTAATGAAAAACTGTTTTTT. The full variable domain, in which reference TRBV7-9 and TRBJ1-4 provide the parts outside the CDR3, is DTGVSQNPRHKITKRGQNVTFRCDPISEHNRLYWYRQTLGQGPEFLTYFQNEAQLEKSRLLSDRFSAERPKGSFSTLEIQRTEQGDSAMYLCASSSFSATNEKLFFGSGTQLSVL.

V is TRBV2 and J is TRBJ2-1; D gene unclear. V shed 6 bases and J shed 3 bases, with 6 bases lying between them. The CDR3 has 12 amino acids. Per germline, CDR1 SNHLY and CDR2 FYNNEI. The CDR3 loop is CASRLDYNEQFF. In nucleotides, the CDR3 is TGTGCCAGCAGGTTAGACTACAATGAGCAGTTCTTC. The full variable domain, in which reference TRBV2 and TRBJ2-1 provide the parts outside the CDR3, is EPEVTQTPSHQVTQMGQEVILRCVPISNHLYFYWYRQILGQKVEFLVSFYNNEISEKSEIFDDQFSVERPDGSNFTLKIRSTKLEDSAMYFCASRLDYNEQFFGPGTRLTVL.

CDR3 protein: CASSLQTGANTGELFF. CDR3 DNA sequence: TGTGCCAGCAGCTTACAAACCGGGGCGAACACCGGGGAGCTGTTTTTT. The chain uses TRBV7-2 and TRBJ2-2; D might be TRBD2 (5 bases). CDR1 and CDR2 (germline): SGHTA, FQGNSA. The ends were cut back, 2 bases at V and 0 bases at J, with 10 bases in the middle. The CDR3 totals 16 residues.

The CDR3 DNA is TGTGCCAGCAGCTTGGGGACAGGGGCCCTGTATGCAACTAATGAAAAACTGTTTTTT. Its protein product is CASSLGTGALYATNEKLFF. The chain carries TRBV5-6 and TRBJ1-4, with 9 bases lining up with TRBD1. CDR3 length: 19 amino acids. With 0 bases clipped from V and 0 bases from J, the junction kept 9 bases outside the gene matches. Germline loops: CDR1 SGHDT, CDR2 YYEEEE.

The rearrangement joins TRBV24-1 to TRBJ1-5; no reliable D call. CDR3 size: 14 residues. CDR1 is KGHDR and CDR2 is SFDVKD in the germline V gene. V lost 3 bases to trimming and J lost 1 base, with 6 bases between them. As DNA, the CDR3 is TGTGCCACCAGTGATGAGATGAGCAATCAGCCCCAGCATTTT. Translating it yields CATSDEMSNQPQHF.

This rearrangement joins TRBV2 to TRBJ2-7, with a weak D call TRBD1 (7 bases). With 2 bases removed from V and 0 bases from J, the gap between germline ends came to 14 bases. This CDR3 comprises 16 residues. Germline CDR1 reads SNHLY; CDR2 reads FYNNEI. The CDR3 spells CASSEPGGTDSYEQYF. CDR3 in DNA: TGTGCCAGCAGTGAACCAGGGGGGACAGACTCCTACGAGCAGTACTTC.

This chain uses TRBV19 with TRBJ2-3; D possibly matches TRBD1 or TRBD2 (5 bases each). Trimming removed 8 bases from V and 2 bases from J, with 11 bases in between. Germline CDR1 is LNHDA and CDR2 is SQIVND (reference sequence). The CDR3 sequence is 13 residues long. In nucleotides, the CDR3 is TGTGCCAGTGCCGGGACCCTCACAGATACGCAGTATTTT. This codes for CASAGTLTDTQYF. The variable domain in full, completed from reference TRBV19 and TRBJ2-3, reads DGGITQSPKYLFRKEGQNVTLSCEQNLNHDAMYWYRQDPGQGLRLIYYSQIVNDFQKGDIAEGYSVSREKKESFPLTVTSAQKNPTAFYLCASAGTLTDTQYFGPGTRLTVL.

In nucleotides, the CDR3 is TGTGCCAGCAGCCCAACCAGCGGGGGGGCGACCGATGAGCAGTTCTTC. Its protein product is CASSPTSGGATDEQFF. The genes are TRBV7-3 and TRBJ2-1; TRBD2 agrees at 10 bases. This CDR3 has 16 residues. Trimming at V came to 5 bases and at J to 8 bases, leaving 12 bases not matched to a gene. From germline, CDR1 is SGHTA and CDR2 FQGTGA.